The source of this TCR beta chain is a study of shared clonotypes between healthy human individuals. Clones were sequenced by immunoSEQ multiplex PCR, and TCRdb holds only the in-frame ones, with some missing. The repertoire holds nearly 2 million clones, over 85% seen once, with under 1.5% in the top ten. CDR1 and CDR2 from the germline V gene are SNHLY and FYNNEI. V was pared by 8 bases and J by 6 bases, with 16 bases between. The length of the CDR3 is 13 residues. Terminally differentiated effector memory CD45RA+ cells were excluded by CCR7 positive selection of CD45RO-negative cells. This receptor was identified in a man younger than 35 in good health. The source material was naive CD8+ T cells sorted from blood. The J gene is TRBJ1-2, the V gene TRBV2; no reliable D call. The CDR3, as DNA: TGTGCCAGCCGACCGGATGGATCTGATGGCTACACCTTC. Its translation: CASRPDGSDGYTF.